Listed below are T cell receptor beta chains from one sample, sequenced in a study of cytomegalovirus exposure and HLA in healthy donors. The data were produced by immunoSEQ multiplex PCR, yet TCRdb's version contains in-frame clones alone and is incomplete. This table holds 200,000 or so clones, under 70% found once. What was sequenced was PBMCs. The receptors were gathered from a man aged 40-50 years in good health and CMV-seropositive. Each CDR3 is given with its conserved first and last residue. The order of the fields is D gene, clone size, J gene, V gene, CDR3 length, CDR3 DNA, CDR3 protein. The D gene is left open where the match is weak. Size is stated for part of the rows, as once, few or many counts, or as a class when the clone is expanded.

D: -
size: -
J: TRBJ1-1
V: TRBV2
length: 14
DNA: TGTGCCAGGGCGATGCAGGGGTTGGGCACTGAAGCTTTCTTT
CDR3: CARAMQGLGTEAFF

D: TRBD2
size: once
J: TRBJ2-7
V: TRBV7-2
length: 15
DNA: TGTGCCAGCAGCTCACCGACTAGCTCGCCCTACGAGCAGTACTTC
CDR3: CASSSPTSSPYEQYF

D: -
size: once
J: TRBJ1-6
V: TRBV19
length: 14
DNA: TGTGCCACCCAGTCCCAGCAGGGGAATTCACCCCTCCACTTT
CDR3: CATQSQQGNSPLHF

D: TRBD2
size: -
J: TRBJ2-7
V: TRBV5-1
length: 18
DNA: TGCGCCAGCAGCTTGGCCCCTAGCGGGGGGCAACTCTCCTACGAGCAGTACTTC
CDR3: CASSLAPSGGQLSYEQYF

D: TRBD1
size: once
J: TRBJ1-4
V: TRBV7-6
length: 14
DNA: TGTGCCAGCAGCACTGGCGGGACAGGCAAGTGGCTGTTTTTT
CDR3: CASSTGGTGKWLFF

D: -
size: -
J: TRBJ2-7
V: TRBV6-5
length: 13
DNA: TGTGCCAGCAAAGGACACGGGTTGGGCGAGCAGTACTTC
CDR3: CASKGHGLGEQYF

D: -
size: -
J: TRBJ1-5
V: TRBV19
length: 13
DNA: TGTGCCAGTACGGAGGGTTGGGATCAGCCCCAGCATTTT
CDR3: CASTEGWDQPQHF

D: TRBD1
size: few
J: TRBJ1-4
V: TRBV7-9
length: 16
DNA: TGTGCCAGCAGCTTAGGGGACAGGGGGCATGGTGAAAAACTGTTTTTT
CDR3: CASSLGDRGHGEKLFF

D: TRBD2
size: -
J: TRBJ2-1
V: TRBV7-9
length: 15
DNA: TGTGCCAGCAGCTTAGGATCTAGCGGCTACAATGAGCAGTTCTTC
CDR3: CASSLGSSGYNEQFF

D: TRBD1
size: once
J: TRBJ1-4
V: TRBV7-9
length: 14
DNA: TGTGCCAGCAGATCGGGACAGGAGAATGAAAAACTGTTTTTT
CDR3: CASRSGQENEKLFF

D: -
size: -
J: TRBJ1-1
V: TRBV2
length: 13
DNA: TGTGCCAGCAAGTCCACAGGGACCACTGAAGCTTTCTTT
CDR3: CASKSTGTTEAFF

D: TRBD2
size: -
J: TRBJ2-7
V: TRBV11-2
length: 16
DNA: TGTGCCAGCAGCGCCCTGACTAGCGGGGGGGTATACGAGCAGTACTTC
CDR3: CASSALTSGGVYEQYF

D: TRBD2
size: few
J: TRBJ2-1
V: TRBV6-1
length: 14
DNA: TGTGCCAGCAGAGCTAGCGGGGGGAGGAATGAGCAGTTCTTC
CDR3: CASRASGGRNEQFF

D: TRBD1
size: -
J: TRBJ2-5
V: TRBV5-8
length: 15
DNA: TGTGCCAGCAGCTTTGGGGACAGGATTCAAGAGACCCAGTACTTC
CDR3: CASSFGDRIQETQYF

D: -
size: -
J: TRBJ1-1
V: TRBV5-5
length: 14
DNA: TGTGCCAGCAGCTTAGCCTCCACAGGGACCGAAGCTTTCTTT
CDR3: CASSLASTGTEAFF

D: TRBD1
size: -
J: TRBJ2-7
V: TRBV11-2
length: 15
DNA: TGTGCCAGCAGGCACTACAGGGGTAGTAGGTACGAGCAGTACTTC
CDR3: CASRHYRGSRYEQYF

D: TRBD1
size: -
J: TRBJ2-7
V: TRBV27
length: 16
DNA: TGTGCCAGCAGTTTGTACTCCGGGACAGGGACCTACGAGCAGTACTTC
CDR3: CASSLYSGTGTYEQYF

D: TRBD1
size: once
J: TRBJ1-6
V: TRBV6-5
length: 15
DNA: TGTGCCAGCAGAACGGACAGGGTGGGTAATTCACCCCTCCACTTT
CDR3: CASRTDRVGNSPLHF

D: TRBD1
size: few
J: TRBJ1-5
V: TRBV19
length: 14
DNA: TGTGCCAGTAGGAGGGGGACAGGGGGTCAGCCCCAGCATTTT
CDR3: CASRRGTGGQPQHF

D: -
size: -
J: TRBJ2-7
V: TRBV10-1
length: 14
DNA: TGCGCCAGCAGTGCAACAGGATTACCCTACGAGCAGTACTTC
CDR3: CASSATGLPYEQYF

D: TRBD2
size: -
J: TRBJ2-3
V: TRBV6-5
length: 15
DNA: TGTGCCAGCAGACCCCGGGGGGGAGGCACAGATACGCAGTATTTT
CDR3: CASRPRGGGTDTQYF

D: -
size: -
J: TRBJ1-6
V: TRBV5-1
length: 15
DNA: TGCGCCAGCAGCTTGGCCGGGGGGAGGTATTCACCCCTCCACTTT
CDR3: CASSLAGGRYSPLHF

D: -
size: -
J: TRBJ1-1
V: TRBV6-1
length: 14
DNA: TGTGCCAGCAGTGAAAGGCGGAAGAACACTGAAGCTTTCTTT
CDR3: CASSERRKNTEAFF

D: TRBD1
size: -
J: TRBJ2-7
V: TRBV13
length: 14
DNA: TGTGCCAGCGGATTGACAGGGGGCAGGGGCGAGCAGTACTTC
CDR3: CASGLTGGRGEQYF

D: -
size: -
J: TRBJ2-1
V: TRBV10-3
length: 16
DNA: TGTGCCATCAGCCGACTCCGGGACACCGTGGGGGATGAGCAGTTCTTC
CDR3: CAISRLRDTVGDEQFF

D: TRBD2
size: -
J: TRBJ2-5
V: TRBV7-7
length: 16
DNA: TGTGCCAGCAGCTTCGGACTAGCGGGGGGACAAGAGACCCAGTACTTC
CDR3: CASSFGLAGGQETQYF

D: -
size: once
J: TRBJ1-2
V: TRBV5-1
length: 15
DNA: TGCGCCAGCAGCAGGGGAGAGGGAGGGCTCTATGGCTACACCTTC
CDR3: CASSRGEGGLYGYTF

D: -
size: -
J: TRBJ1-6
V: TRBV19
length: 15
DNA: TGTGCCAGTAATATGGTGGGGGCGACGAATTCACCCCTCCACTTT
CDR3: CASNMVGATNSPLHF

D: TRBD1
size: few
J: TRBJ1-5
V: TRBV7-2
length: 15
DNA: TGTGCCAGCAGCCCCTATCCGGACAGGAATCAGCCCCAGCATTTT
CDR3: CASSPYPDRNQPQHF

D: -
size: -
J: TRBJ2-1
V: TRBV5-1
length: 16
DNA: TGCGCCAGCAGCCCTACCCGGGAGATAATCTACAATGAGCAGTTCTTC
CDR3: CASSPTREIIYNEQFF

D: -
size: -
J: TRBJ1-4
V: TRBV7-2
length: 12
DNA: TGTGCCAGCAGCTTCGAGGAGGGGACGGTGTTTTTT
CDR3: CASSFEEGTVFF

D: TRBD2
size: once
J: TRBJ2-3
V: TRBV28
length: 16
DNA: TGTGCCAGCAGTTTATCGACTAGCGGGGGGGAAAATACGCAGTATTTT
CDR3: CASSLSTSGGENTQYF

D: -
size: -
J: TRBJ1-1
V: TRBV11-2
length: 15
DNA: TGTGCCAGCAGCTTCCCCTACCTTGGCCAGGGTGAAGCTTTCTTT
CDR3: CASSFPYLGQGEAFF

D: TRBD2
size: -
J: TRBJ2-5
V: TRBV7-8
length: 17
DNA: TGTGCCAGCAGCTTAGGGACTAGCGGGGGGGCCGTGGAGACCCAGTACTTC
CDR3: CASSLGTSGGAVETQYF

D: -
size: -
J: TRBJ1-5
V: TRBV4-1
length: 13
DNA: TGCGCCAGCAGCCAAGACTCTGATCAGCCCCAGCATTTT
CDR3: CASSQDSDQPQHF

D: TRBD1
size: -
J: TRBJ2-7
V: TRBV5-4
length: 15
DNA: TGTGCCAGCAGCCACCTCGGGACAGGGGTAGTCGAGCAGTACTTC
CDR3: CASSHLGTGVVEQYF

D: -
size: -
J: TRBJ1-1
V: TRBV6-1
length: 14
DNA: TGTGCCAGCAGATCGGGACTTAAGAACACTGAAGCTTTCTTT
CDR3: CASRSGLKNTEAFF

D: TRBD1
size: -
J: TRBJ2-7
V: TRBV5-4
length: 15
DNA: TGTGCCAGCAGCTCACTGACAGGGGGCAGATACGAGCAGTACTTC
CDR3: CASSSLTGGRYEQYF

D: TRBD1
size: -
J: TRBJ2-7
V: TRBV5-4
length: 14
DNA: TGTGCCAGCAGCTTGGACAGGGGATCCTACGAGCAGTACTTC
CDR3: CASSLDRGSYEQYF